The 2 T cell receptor beta chains below were found in one sample sequenced in a study of T-cell memory formation after mild COVID-19. MiXCR was run by TCRdb on the 5' RACE reads, yielding one entry per CDR3 protein. The profile shows under 300,000 distinct CDR3 sequences, under 8.5% of them singletons. The sequencing input was PBMCs or a T cell subset sorted from them (not recorded which). Receptors were obtained from a young man who had mild COVID-19 (a few samples of this study predate the infection). Cell type and time point are not known.

A few counts support this clonotype. This chain connects TRBV6-2 or TRBV6-3 to TRBJ1-1, with no clear D. This CDR3 is built from 13 residues. Trimming took 6 bases from V and 0 from J, leaving 8 bases between them. Germline CDR1 MNHEY, CDR2 SVGEGT. This CDR3 reads CASSRPMNTEAFF. As DNA, the CDR3 is TGTGCCAGCAGCCGACCCATGAACACTGAAGCTTTCTTT.

This chain links TRBV7-2 with TRBJ2-3, with D perhaps TRBD2 (6 bases). CDR1 is SGHTA, CDR2 FQGNSA, per germline. Trimming pared 3 bases from V and 5 bases from J, leaving 12 bases between. The CDR3 extends over 14 amino acids. The CDR3 DNA is TGTGCCAGCAGCTTCGGGGGTTTGAAAGATACGCAGTATTTT. Its protein product is CASSFGGLKDTQYF.